This is a list of T cell receptor beta chains from one sample in a study of cytomegalovirus exposure and HLA in healthy donors. Generated by immunoSEQ multiplex PCR, the TCRdb table keeps only in-frame clones and is missing some. Of more than 150,000 clones listed, 80% are singletons. Sequencing was performed on PBMCs. The receptors originated from a girl aged 5 to 17 in good health and CMV-seropositive. CDR3s include the opening cysteine and the closing phenylalanine or tryptophan. D genes are given only for firm matches. Rows may omit the clone size; those that give it use once, few, many or a size class.

clone size	D gene	V gene	J gene	CDR3 protein	CDR3 DNA
.	.	TRBV7-2	TRBJ1-3	CASSLFYASGNTIYF	TGTGCCAGCAGCCTTTTTTACGCGTCTGGAAACACCATATATTTT
.	TRBD2	TRBV2	TRBJ2-5	CASTLSAGLGAETQYF	TGTGCCAGCACCCTTTCTGCGGGACTAGGGGCAGAGACCCAGTACTTC
.	.	TRBV25-1	TRBJ1-2	CASSPEAGHFNYGYTF	TGTGCCAGCAGTCCCGAGGCAGGGCACTTTAACTATGGCTACACCTTC
.	.	TRBV7-6	TRBJ2-3	CASSSYRLADTQYF	TGTGCCAGCAGCTCCTATCGACTAGCAGATACGCAGTATTTT
.	.	TRBV5-1	TRBJ2-1	CASRVGGTRSYNEQFF	TGCGCCAGCAGGGTCGGAGGAACTCGCTCCTACAATGAGCAGTTCTTC
.	.	TRBV19	TRBJ1-2	CASSMAGYYGYTF	TGTGCCAGTAGTATGGCAGGGTACTATGGCTACACCTTC
.	.	TRBV7-9	TRBJ2-7	CASSSGRYEQYF	TGTGCCAGCAGCTCCGGTCGCTACGAGCAGTACTTC
.	.	TRBV7-2	TRBJ1-3	CASILRTHGGGNTIYF	TGTGCCAGCATCCTTCGGACCCATGGAGGTGGAAACACCATATATTTT
.	TRBD1	TRBV27	TRBJ1-2	CASTLRTGINYGYTF	TGTGCCAGCACCCTTCGGACAGGGATTAACTATGGCTACACCTTC
once	TRBD1	TRBV2	TRBJ2-3	CASRGQPRISSTDTQYF	TGTGCCAGCAGGGGACAGCCCAGGATTTCTAGCACAGATACGCAGTATTTT
.	.	TRBV9	TRBJ1-5	CASSVGGSDNQPQHF	TGTGCCAGCAGCGTGGGAGGGTCTGACAATCAGCCCCAGCATTTT
.	TRBD1	TRBV6-5	TRBJ2-5	CASSYITLGGRETQYF	TGTGCCAGCAGTTACATAACCCTAGGGGGCCGAGAGACCCAGTACTTC
.	TRBD2	TRBV7-9	TRBJ2-1	CASSPLAGGRWEQFF	TGTGCCAGCAGCCCCTTGGCGGGAGGGCGTTGGGAGCAGTTCTTC
.	TRBD2	TRBV19	TRBJ2-2	CASSRETGLAGVLGELFF	TGTGCCAGTAGTAGGGAGACAGGCTTAGCGGGAGTTCTCGGGGAGCTGTTTTTT
.	TRBD2	TRBV2	TRBJ2-1	CASSEASGAENEQFF	TGTGCCAGCAGTGAGGCTAGCGGGGCCGAGAATGAGCAGTTCTTC
few	TRBD1	TRBV7-2	TRBJ2-3	CASSPWDRQSTDTQYF	TGTGCCAGCAGCCCGTGGGACAGGCAGTCCACAGATACGCAGTATTTT
.	.	TRBV7-9	TRBJ2-1	CASSDQGRGFSPFNEQFF	TGTGCCAGCAGCGACCAAGGAAGGGGATTCTCCCCCTTCAATGAGCAGTTCTTC
.	TRBD1	TRBV19	TRBJ2-7	CASGTGVAYEQYF	TGTGCCAGCGGGACAGGAGTAGCCTACGAGCAGTACTTC
.	TRBD1	TRBV27	TRBJ1-5	CASSSGQGGNQPQHF	TGTGCCAGCAGTTCCGGACAGGGGGGGAATCAGCCCCAGCATTTT
.	TRBD2	TRBV2	TRBJ2-7	CASSEDGRAGYEQYF	TGTGCCAGCAGTGAAGACGGGAGGGCGGGCTACGAGCAGTACTTC
.	.	TRBV29-1	TRBJ1-2	CSVEAQGVYGYTF	TGCAGCGTTGAAGCACAGGGTGTCTATGGCTACACCTTC
.	TRBD1	TRBV2	TRBJ2-3	CASRGQVYTDTQYF	TGTGCCAGCAGGGGACAGGTCTACACAGATACGCAGTATTTT
.	TRBD2	TRBV5-1	TRBJ2-3	CASRRTSGVFTDTQYF	TGCGCCAGCAGAAGGACTAGCGGGGTATTCACAGATACGCAGTATTTT
.	.	TRBV11-2	TRBJ2-1	CASSSIRGKRENNEQFF	TGTGCCAGCAGCTCAATCAGGGGTAAGCGGGAAAACAATGAGCAGTTCTTC
.	.	TRBV5-1	TRBJ2-1	CASSLAIGGWGNEQFF	TGCGCCAGCAGCTTGGCGATTGGAGGGTGGGGGAATGAGCAGTTCTTC
.	TRBD2	TRBV5-1	TRBJ2-7	CASSRGLAGAYEQYF	TGCGCCAGCAGTCGCGGACTAGCCGGTGCCTACGAGCAGTACTTC
.	.	TRBV15	TRBJ1-2	CATSPIFWRRDYGYTF	TGTGCCACCAGCCCTATATTTTGGCGGAGGGACTATGGCTACACCTTC
few	.	TRBV7-2	TRBJ1-2	CASSLAGPGNGYTF	TGTGCCAGCAGCTTAGCAGGACCAGGGAATGGCTACACCTTC
.	.	TRBV28	TRBJ1-4	CASRSIIGQKFF	TGTGCCAGCAGGAGTATAATTGGACAGAAGTTTTTT
.	TRBD2	TRBV10-1	TRBJ2-3	CASSESGLAGGLTQYF	TGCGCCAGCAGTGAGTCTGGGTTGGCGGGAGGGCTCACGCAGTATTTT
.	TRBD1	TRBV19	TRBJ2-4	CASSSQGAKNIAKNIQYF	TGTGCCAGTAGTTCTCAGGGGGCGAAAAACATAGCCAAAAACATTCAGTACTTC
.	TRBD2	TRBV6-6	TRBJ2-4	CATVLAGAKNIQYF	TGTGCCACCGTCCTAGCGGGAGCGAAAAACATTCAGTACTTC
.	.	TRBV5-5	TRBJ2-7	CASSGREGSYEQYF	TGTGCCAGCAGCGGCCGGGAAGGCTCCTACGAGCAGTACTTC
.	TRBD1	TRBV27	TRBJ1-1	CASSLWGQGFTEAFF	TGTGCCAGCAGTTTGTGGGGACAGGGGTTTACTGAAGCTTTCTTT
.	.	TRBV21-1	TRBJ2-5	CATAAEELAGPRRFKTQYF	TGTGCCACAGCAGCGGAGGAGCTAGCGGGTCCTAGGAGGTTTAAGACCCAGTACTTC
few	.	TRBV19	TRBJ2-3	CASSPPSRTQYF	TGTGCCAGTAGTCCCCCGTCCCGTACGCAGTATTTT
.	TRBD1	TRBV11-2	TRBJ1-2	CASSLGGAPGQGLYGYTF	TGTGCCAGCAGCTTAGGGGGGGCACCCGGACAGGGGCTGTATGGCTACACCTTC
.	.	TRBV6-1	TRBJ1-5	CASSDRRDYQPQHF	TGTGCCAGCAGTGATAGGAGGGATTATCAGCCCCAGCATTTT
.	.	TRBV15	TRBJ1-1	CATSSDRTMNTEAFF	TGTGCCACCAGCAGTGACAGGACCATGAACACTGAAGCTTTCTTT
.	TRBD1	TRBV11-2	TRBJ2-7	CASSLIGQAYEQYF	TGTGCCAGCAGCTTAATCGGACAGGCCTACGAGCAGTACTTC
.	TRBD1	TRBV29-1	TRBJ2-3	CSVRQGAADTQYF	TGCAGCGTACGACAGGGGGCGGCAGATACGCAGTATTTT
.	.	TRBV6-6	TRBJ1-5	CASRYSNQPQHF	TGTGCCAGCAGATATAGCAATCAGCCCCAGCATTTT
.	TRBD2	TRBV7-6	TRBJ2-3	CASSLGLAETDTQYF	TGTGCCAGCAGCCTTGGACTAGCGGAGACAGATACGCAGTATTTT
.	TRBD2	TRBV27	TRBJ2-7	CASSLPGRAVREQYF	TGTGCCAGCAGTCTCCCAGGGAGGGCCGTCCGCGAGCAGTACTTC
.	.	TRBV7-9	TRBJ2-7	CASSTSTGRPYEQYF	TGTGCCAGCAGCACGTCGACAGGTCGCCCCTACGAGCAGTACTTC
.	.	TRBV11-2	TRBJ2-1	CASSLDRTSANEQFF	TGTGCCAGCAGCTTAGATCGTACTAGTGCGAATGAGCAGTTCTTC
.	.	TRBV6-6	TRBJ1-2	CASSRGKRYGYTF	TGTGCCAGCAGCCGCGGGAAACGCTATGGCTACACCTTC
.	.	TRBV5-4	TRBJ1-1	CASSAPTVWNTEAFF	TGTGCCAGCAGCGCCCCGACAGTTTGGAACACTGAAGCTTTCTTT
.	TRBD2	TRBV30	TRBJ2-1	CAWRKTSGANFNEQFF	TGTGCCTGGAGGAAGACTAGCGGGGCTAATTTCAATGAGCAGTTCTTC
.	TRBD1	TRBV7-9	TRBJ2-7	CASSPPGTGRNEQYF	TGTGCCAGCAGCCCCCCCGGGACAGGGAGGAACGAGCAGTACTTC
.	.	TRBV25-1	TRBJ1-4	CASRDMSANEKLFF	TGTGCCAGTAGAGACATGTCGGCTAATGAAAAACTGTTTTTT
.	.	TRBV4-2	TRBJ1-5	CASSQRDQPQHF	TGTGCCAGCAGCCAACGAGATCAGCCCCAGCATTTT
.	TRBD2	TRBV11-2	TRBJ2-7	CASSLILAGVYEQYF	TGTGCCAGCAGCTTAATCCTAGCGGGAGTCTACGAGCAGTACTTC
.	TRBD2	TRBV5-1	TRBJ2-2	CASSLALAGSGELFF	TGCGCCAGCAGCTTGGCACTAGCGGGCTCCGGGGAGCTGTTTTTT
few	.	TRBV6-1	TRBJ1-5	CASSYDYSRQPQHF	TGTGCCAGCAGTTATGATTACTCCCGCCAGCCCCAGCATTTT